This section outlines one T cell receptor (beta chain) sequence together with its context. Its antigen is not known. The same CDR3 is also encoded by other DNA sequences in this sample. This sample was included in a study of beta chain features in type 1 diabetes. The study reverse transcribed the entire isolated RNA, so it sequenced expressed TCRB transcripts. Some clones are missing from TCRdb's copy, which holds only in-frame ones; the method was immunoSEQ multiplex PCR. Among about 700,000 clones listed, over 10% were seen once. Findings and caveats of the study: TCRB CDR3s from Type 1 diabetes patients were moderately but significantly shorter in all four CD4+ subsets.

The receptor comes from a man between 18 and 35 years old with type 1 diabetes. The sequenced material came from naive CD4+ T cells from blood.

In nucleotides, the CDR3 is TGTGCCAGCAGCGTCGAGCAAGAGACCCAGTACTTC. It specifies CASSVEQETQYF. This rearrangement joins TRBV9 to TRBJ2-5, with no clear D. Looked up from germline, CDR1 is SGDLS and CDR2 is YYNGEE. The ends were cut back, 2 bases at V and 2 bases at J, with 4 bases in the middle. The CDR3 loop spans 12 amino acids.